Presented here are 22 T cell receptor beta chains from one specimen sequenced in a study of OX40 agonist ivuxolimab in advanced cancers. Profiling relied on immunoSEQ multiplex PCR, and the TCRdb table lists in-frame clones only, not all of them. The table includes 100,000 or so clones, approximately 91% detected once. This material consisted of CD4+ or CD8+ T cells sorted from blood, taken in a trial of the OX40 agonist ivuxolimab. The receptors were sampled from an adult with an advanced solid tumor such as melanoma, head and neck, liver or kidney cancer.

This clone was found once. V and J are TRBV7-8 and TRBJ1-6; tentative D call: TRBD1 (5 bases). The CDR3 sequence is 17 residues long. CDR1 is SGHVS and CDR2 is FQNEAQ in the germline V gene. The germline V and J ends were trimmed by 5 bases and 0 bases, with 14 bases remaining between them. CDR3 nucleotide sequence: TGTGCCAGCAGCGGTGTGGGGCAGCGCTCCTATAATTCACCCCTCCACTTT. Protein sequence: CASSGVGQRSYNSPLHF.

On this clone itself: This same CDR3 is encoded by further DNA sequences in the sample. The V call is TRBV6-1, the J call TRBJ1-3, with D uncertain. This CDR3 comprises 13 residues. Trimming cost V 8 bases and J 4 bases, with 12 bases left between them. Germline CDR1 is MNHNS and CDR2 is SASEGT. The CDR3 DNA follows: TGTGCCAGCCGTGGGAGTCTCGGAAACACCATATATTTT. Its translation: CASRGSLGNTIYF.

The chain recombines TRBV6-5 with TRBJ2-7, with 11 bases lining up with TRBD1. Per germline, CDR1 MNHEY and CDR2 SVGAGI. The length of the CDR3 is 16 residues. J was trimmed by 0 bases and V by 4 bases; bases with no gene match: 5. The DNA of the CDR3 is TGTGCCAGCAGTTTATCGGGACAGGGGGTCTCCTACGAGCAGTACTTC. This codes for CASSLSGQGVSYEQYF.

The rearrangement joins TRBV6-1 to TRBJ1-1; TRBD1 is a possible D gene (5 bases). CDR1 and CDR2 from the germline V gene are MNHNS and SASEGT. The CDR3 is 14 amino acids. Trimming cost V 1 base and J 3 bases, with 9 bases left between them. Here the CDR3 DNA reads TGTGCCAGCAGTGAAGGGGACCATTACACTGAAGCTTTCTTT. Translated, it gives CASSEGDHYTEAFF.

V usage is TRBV29-1 and J usage is TRBJ1-1, with 7 positions matching TRBD1. The CDR3 sequence is 12 residues long. Germline CDR1 reads SQVTM; CDR2 reads ANQGSEA. With 5 bases clipped from V and 1 base from J, the junction kept 1 base outside the gene matches. CDR3 coding DNA: TGCAGCGTTAAGGGGGCGAACACTGAAGCTTTCTTT. As protein: CSVKGANTEAFF.

The chain joins TRBV7-2 to TRBJ2-7; 8 positions agree with TRBD1. CDR3 size: 14 residues. Germline values: CDR1 SGHTA, CDR2 FQGNSA. The J segment lost 5 bases and the V segment lost 5 bases, leaving 8 bases of the junction unmatched. CDR3 DNA sequence: TGTGCCAGCAGCCTCCAGGACAGGGTCCACGAGCAGTACTTC. Its translation: CASSLQDRVHEQYF.

J is TRBJ2-1 and V is TRBV9; D unresolved. The V and J ends lost 3 bases and 10 bases respectively, with 14 bases between them. The length of the CDR3 is 13 residues. CDR1 SGDLS and CDR2 YYNGEE come from the germline V gene. This chain's CDR3 is CASSADPLSEQFF. DNA for the CDR3: TGTGCCAGCAGCGCCGACCCCTTGTCGGAGCAGTTCTTC.

This clone was counted a few times. The V call is TRBV2, the J call TRBJ2-7; weak D call: TRBD2 (6 bases). This CDR3 is built from 13 residues. Trimming pared 8 bases from V and 5 bases from J, leaving 16 bases between. CDR1 SNHLY and CDR2 FYNNEI come from the germline V gene. CDR3 nucleotide sequence: TGTGCCAGCTCGGCTAGCGTGGTCCACGAGCAGTACTTC. Protein sequence: CASSASVVHEQYF.

The chain has TRBV5-1 and TRBJ2-2, with D unresolved. The CDR3 totals 17 residues. Germline V gives CDR1 SGHRS, CDR2 YFSETQ. V was cut by 4 bases and J by 0 bases, with 16 bases left in between. The CDR3 spells CASSIGFLNPNTGELFF. CDR3 nucleotides: TGCGCCAGCAGCATTGGATTCTTAAACCCGAACACCGGGGAGCTGTTTTTT.

This chain connects TRBV29-1 to TRBJ1-2; D gene uncertain. This CDR3 has 11 amino acids. In germline, CDR1 is SQVTM, CDR2 ANQGSEA. The V end was cut by 0 bases, the J end by 6 bases, with 5 bases between. The DNA for the CDR3 is TGCAGCGTTGAAGAAAAAGATGGCTACACCTTC. It yields the protein CSVEEKDGYTF. Full variable domain (missing parts from reference TRBV29-1 and TRBJ1-2): SAVISQKPSRDICQRGTSLTIQCQVDSQVTMMFWYRQQPGQSLTLIATANQGSEATYESGFVIDKFPISRPNLTFSTLTVSNMSPEDSSIYLCSVEEKDGYTFGSGTRLTVV.

The rearrangement links TRBV6-6 to TRBJ1-5, with D unresolved. The germline V and J ends were trimmed by 6 bases and 0 bases, with 12 bases remaining between them. The length of the CDR3 is 15 residues. Germline assignment: CDR1 MNHNY and CDR2 SVGAGI (reference sequence). In DNA form, the CDR3 reads TGTGCCAGCAGGAAGGAGTTTTATAGCAATCAGCCCCAGCATTTT. It translates to CASRKEFYSNQPQHF.

In its sample, this clone was seen a few times. The chain joins TRBV7-3 to TRBJ2-3, with D perhaps TRBD2 (6 bases). The CDR3 covers 15 residues. CDR1 and CDR2 (germline): SGHTA, FQGTGA. V lost 4 bases, J lost 2 bases, and 13 bases lay in between. This CDR3 reads CASSSSGGITDTQYF. CDR3 nucleotides: TGTGCCAGCAGCTCCTCCGGAGGGATCACAGATACGCAGTATTTT.

The chain joins TRBV2 to TRBJ2-7; D gene uncertain. This CDR3 comprises 14 residues. V was pared by 5 bases and J by 4 bases, with 15 bases between. The germline CDR1 and CDR2 sequences are SNHLY and FYNNEI. CDR3 in amino acids: CASSLSRALYEQYF. In DNA form, the CDR3 reads TGTGCCAGCAGTCTCAGCAGAGCGCTGTACGAGCAGTACTTC.

The chain recombines TRBV5-4 with TRBJ1-4; TRBD1 matches at 7 bases. This CDR3 has 16 amino acids. Trimming removed 4 bases from V and 5 bases from J; junction bases left unmatched: 11. Per the germline V gene, CDR1 is SGHNT and CDR2 is YYREEE (reference sequence). The CDR3 DNA is TGTGCCAGCAGCGCGAATCCGGGACAGCGAAATGAAAAACTGTTTTTT. This sequence encodes CASSANPGQRNEKLFF.

The chain joins TRBV5-1 to TRBJ2-3, with D uncertain. Per germline, CDR1 SGHRS and CDR2 YFSETQ. Trimming stripped 4 bases from V and 4 bases from J, with 4 bases between. The CDR3 runs to 11 residues. In nucleotides, the CDR3 is TGCGCCAGCAGCACGGCAGATACGCAGTATTTT. This sequence encodes CASSTADTQYF. Using reference TRBV5-1 and TRBJ2-3 for the parts outside the CDR3, the full variable domain is KAGVTQTPRYLIKTRGQQVTLSCSPISGHRSVSWYQQTPGQGLQFLFEYFSETQRNKGNFPGRFSGRQFSNSRSEMNVSTLELGDSALYLCASSTADTQYFGPGTRLTVL.

This sequence joins TRBV5-1 and TRBJ1-4, with no clear D. Germline-derived CDR1 and CDR2 are SGHRS and YFSETQ. Trimming took off 4 bases at V and 2 bases at J, with 21 bases between the two ends. The CDR3 length is 18 residues. DNA of the CDR3: TGCGCCAGCAGCCCGGCGGTCGGATCCCGGGCGACTAATGAAAAACTGTTTTTT. Protein: CASSPAVGSRATNEKLFF.

This clone is a singleton in its sample. The rearrangement joins TRBV10-2 to TRBJ1-1, with D tentatively TRBD1 (5 bases). V shed 6 bases and J shed 0 bases, with 14 bases lying between them. Germline V CDR1 and CDR2: WSHSY, SAAADI. There are 15 residues in the CDR3. CDR3 protein: CASRVSGGMNTEAFF. DNA for the CDR3: TGCGCCAGCAGGGTTAGCGGGGGGATGAACACTGAAGCTTTCTTT.

This clone was picked up a small number of times. The gene calls are TRBV5-4 and TRBJ1-2; D not resolved. V was pared by 0 bases and J by 8 bases, with 11 bases between. The V gene's germline CDR1 is SGHNT and CDR2 YYREEE (reference sequence). The CDR3 loop spans 13 amino acids. The CDR3 DNA follows: TGTGCCAGCAGCTTGGCCGGGCCGGAGGGCTACACCTTC. Its protein product is CASSLAGPEGYTF.

This clone was seen only once. The chain joins TRBV25-1 to TRBJ2-7; D may match TRBD1 or TRBD2 (5 bases each). The CDR3 has 15 residues. Germline assignment: CDR1 MGHDK and CDR2 SYGVNS. The V and J ends lost 4 bases and 2 bases respectively, with 15 bases between them. The CDR3 sequence is CASSGSRGETYEQYF. Written as DNA, the CDR3 is TGTGCCAGCAGTGGAAGTCGAGGGGAAACCTACGAGCAGTACTTC.

This chain connects TRBV6-5 to TRBJ2-7; perhaps TRBD1 as D (6 bases). Trimming left V 5 bases short and J 5 bases short, with 16 bases between. Germline assignment: CDR1 MNHEY and CDR2 SVGAGI. The CDR3 spans 14 residues. The CDR3 coding sequence is TGTGCCAGCAGTACTCGGACAGCTACCAACGAGCAGTACTTC. Its translation: CASSTRTATNEQYF.

The chain carries TRBV4-1 and TRBJ2-1; 11 bases map to TRBD2. The V and J ends lost 1 base and 2 bases, in that order; junction bases with no gene match: 7. Germline V gene sequence: CDR1 MGHRA, CDR2 YSYEKL. The CDR3 length is 18 residues. The CDR3 nucleotides are TGCGCCAGCAGCCAAGTCTTTGATAGCGGGAGGGCCTACAATGAGCAGTTCTTC. This gives the protein CASSQVFDSGRAYNEQFF.

This rearrangement joins TRBV7-9 to TRBJ2-7, with D tentatively TRBD2 (6 bases). CDR3 length: 16 amino acids. The germline CDR1 and CDR2 sequences are SEHNR and FQNEAQ (reference sequence). Trimming cost V 5 bases and J 0 bases, with 17 bases left between them. The CDR3: CASSRRAEGSSYEQYF. The CDR3, as DNA: TGTGCCAGCAGCAGACGGGCGGAGGGAAGCTCCTACGAGCAGTACTTC.